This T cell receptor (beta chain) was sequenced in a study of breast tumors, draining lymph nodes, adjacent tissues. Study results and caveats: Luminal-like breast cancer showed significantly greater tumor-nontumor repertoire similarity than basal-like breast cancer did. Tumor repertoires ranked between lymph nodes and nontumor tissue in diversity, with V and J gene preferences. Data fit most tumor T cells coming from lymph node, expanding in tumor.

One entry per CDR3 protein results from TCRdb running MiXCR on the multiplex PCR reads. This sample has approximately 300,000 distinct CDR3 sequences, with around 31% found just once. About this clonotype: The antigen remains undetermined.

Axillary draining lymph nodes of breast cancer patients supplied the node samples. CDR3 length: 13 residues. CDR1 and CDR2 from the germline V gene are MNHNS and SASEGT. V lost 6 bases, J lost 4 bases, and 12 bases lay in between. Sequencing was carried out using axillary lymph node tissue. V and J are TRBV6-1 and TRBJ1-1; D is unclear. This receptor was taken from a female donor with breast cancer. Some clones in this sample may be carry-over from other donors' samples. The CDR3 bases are TGTGCCAGCAGGGATGGGGAAATCACTGAAGCTTTCTTT. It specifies CASRDGEITEAFF.